Listed below are T cell receptor beta chains from one sample, sequenced in a study of OX40 agonist ivuxolimab in advanced cancers. Produced via immunoSEQ multiplex PCR; TCRdb's table is partial and in-frame only. The sample consists of around 90,000 clones, more than 85% of them appearing once. Sequenced here: CD4+ or CD8+ T cells sorted from blood, sampled in a trial of the OX40 agonist ivuxolimab. The origin of the receptors is an adult with an advanced solid tumor such as melanoma, head and neck, liver or kidney cancer. Both conserved end residues are part of each CDR3. A D gene is named only where the DNA matches it firmly. Clone size is shown for a subset of rows, as once, few, many or a class of expanded clone.

TRBJ2-1 . TRBV10-3 TRBD1 CAISEGASRANNEQFF TGTGCCATCAGCGAGGGGGCCAGTAGGGCTAACAATGAGCAGTTCTTC
TRBJ2-5 once TRBV11-3 . CASSSRFDKETQYF TGTGCCAGCAGCTCCCGTTTTGATAAAGAGACCCAGTACTTC
TRBJ1-1 . TRBV7-2 TRBD1 CASSLGDRGIYTEAFF TGTGCCAGCAGCTTAGGGGACAGGGGGATCTACACTGAAGCTTTCTTT
TRBJ2-3 . TRBV18 . CASSKTGNTDTQYF TGTGCCAGCTCAAAAACAGGAAACACAGATACGCAGTATTTT
TRBJ1-1 . TRBV19 . CASSIDQRGAGAEAFF TGTGCCAGTAGTATAGATCAGCGGGGGGCGGGAGCTGAAGCTTTCTTT
TRBJ1-3 . TRBV25-1 . CASSEPGHGNTIYF TGTGCCAGCAGTGAACCGGGACATGGAAACACCATATATTTT
TRBJ1-5 . TRBV5-1 . CASSFSGSNQPQHF TGTGCCAGCAGCTTCTCCGGGAGCAATCAGCCCCAGCATTTT
TRBJ2-1 . TRBV6-1 TRBD2 CASSLAGVGDEQFF TGTGCCAGCAGCTTAGCGGGAGTGGGCGATGAGCAGTTCTTC
TRBJ2-7 . TRBV19 . CASRETRDHYEQYF TGTGCCAGTAGAGAGACCCGGGACCACTACGAGCAGTACTTC
TRBJ2-2 . TRBV30 . CAWRSVPNTGELFF TGTGCCTGGAGGTCAGTGCCGAACACCGGGGAGCTGTTTTTT
TRBJ2-1 . TRBV29-1 . CFGRAQGEQFF TGCTTCGGGCGGGCCCAGGGTGAGCAGTTCTTC
TRBJ2-7 . TRBV29-1 . CSVDEGGQGEQYF TGCAGCGTTGACGAAGGGGGGCAAGGCGAGCAGTACTTC
TRBJ1-2 once TRBV30 . CAWQPGYNYGYTF TGTGCCTGGCAGCCGGGATATAACTATGGCTACACCTTC
TRBJ1-6 . TRBV28 TRBD1 CASSSQQGAPNSPLHF TGTGCCAGCAGTTCCCAACAGGGGGCACCGAATTCACCCCTCCACTTT
TRBJ2-1 once TRBV11-3 . CASTRSTENEQFF TGTGCCAGCACCCGATCTACGGAAAATGAGCAGTTCTTC
TRBJ2-2 . TRBV2 TRBD1 CASRPGTGQAGELFF TGTGCCAGCAGACCCGGGACAGGGCAGGCCGGGGAGCTGTTTTTT
TRBJ2-4 once TRBV5-4 TRBD2 CASSLPGGPTNIQYF TGTGCCAGCAGCTTGCCGGGAGGGCCAACAAACATTCAGTACTTC
TRBJ2-7 once TRBV10-3 TRBD2 CAISESTGGPNEQYF TGTGCCATCAGTGAGTCAACGGGAGGGCCGAACGAGCAGTACTTC
TRBJ2-2 . TRBV5-1 TRBD1 CASSRPPGQGFTGELFF TGCGCCAGCAGCAGACCACCGGGACAGGGGTTCACCGGGGAGCTGTTTTTT
TRBJ2-1 . TRBV5-1 . CASSSLATDNEQFF TGCGCCAGCAGCTCATTAGCCACCGACAATGAGCAGTTCTTC
TRBJ1-2 . TRBV10-1 . CASSEKALNYGYTF TGCGCCAGCAGTGAGAAGGCCCTTAACTATGGCTACACCTTC
TRBJ1-5 . TRBV28 . CASNPRGLGRERNQPQHF TGTGCCAGCAATCCCCGCGGGCTGGGGAGGGAACGCAATCAGCCCCAGCATTTT
TRBJ1-5 . TRBV6-5 TRBD1 CASSQDRVGQPQHF TGTGCCAGCAGTCAAGACAGGGTTGGACAGCCCCAGCATTTT